This T cell receptor (beta chain) was sequenced for a study of cytomegalovirus exposure and HLA in healthy donors (dated by TCRdb to the late 2010s). For context, the study as a whole: According to an earlier analysis of several hundred of the donors, about 179 million T cells yielded approximately 120 million unique TCR beta sequences and roughly 280 Gb of sequence data. Approximately 300 gigabases of sequencing data and around 85 million unique TCR sequences made up an early release that covered about 640 HLA-typed donors. In addition to the first cohort of around 670 subjects, a separate validation cohort of some 120 different subjects was used. Among the roughly 390 genotyped donors, under 90% belonged to the genetic ancestry cluster associated with self-reported Caucasian donors. Typing coverage differed by locus: A, B, C, DRB1 and DQB1 were typed in about 620-640 donors, DQA1 in about 500, DPA1 in 600 to 610, and DPB1 in roughly 450. An earlier analysis of around 580 of the donors used high-throughput TCR beta sequencing to judge whether each TCR beta V gene segment behaved as functional or pseudogenic. In a later genetic analysis, genome-wide SNP genotypes for about 55% of the roughly 700 donors were used, and that subset was treated as a discovery cohort. On average, about 200,000 unique TCR beta nucleotide sequences were sequenced per donor among a few hundred genotyped donors of the cohort, with approximately 18% of those sequences being non-productive. Donor age, sex, ethnicity and CMV serostatus were collected together with the repertoire data. A later analysis re-examined previously published TCR beta repertoires from more than 650 donors and added high-resolution HLA genotyping to investigate patterns of TCR occurrence. Because of strong linkage in the cohort, five DR-DQ haplotypes were treated as single units for association and clustering. Every discovery cohort repertoire had been produced on one sequencing platform. Using immunosequencing, the study profiled T cell repertoires from 500 to 800 subjects and related those repertoires to cytomegalovirus serostatus. The study was designed to test whether signatures of past pathogen exposure could be identified by cataloging public T cell receptors. Both class I and class II loci were covered by HLA typing, at four-digit resolution. The study combined high-throughput TCR immunosequencing, statistical association of individual TCRs with disease status, and machine learning to predict cytomegalovirus infection status. In the later analysis, no new phenotypic data were used to find candidate immune exposures; instead, reliance was placed on TCR beta sequences and their occurrence across donors. Overall results and qualifications from the work: A later analysis found that HLA-associated TCR beta chains were more clonally expanded and had lower generation probabilities than equally common non-associated chains. It was suggested by the authors that the approach could potentially be generalized to other disease states and immunological phenotypes. A later genetic analysis reported fewer N-insertions in productive TCRs among donors in an Asian-associated ancestry cluster than the approximately 670-donor mean. Most TCR sequences were seen in very few donors, while some public TCRs were found in many individuals. Immune exposure information for the cohort was limited to CMV serostatus. A further reported finding was that TCR beta sequences accurately predicted the HLA-A and HLA-B alleles for most subjects in the first cohort. In both the original and validation cohorts, the classifier was reported to diagnose cytomegalovirus status with high specificity and sensitivity. The earlier analysis of fewer than 750 of the donors excluded about 16 rarely observed V segments, including chromosome 9 orphons, because counts were too low. The sequencing pipeline was judged likely to have produced a cluster of highly shared sequence variants as a technical artifact. When HLA alleles, especially DR and DQ, strongly co-occurred, TCR associations were difficult to assign to individual alleles. In this cohort, only TCR beta chains were sequenced, and detectable features were limited by the absence of alpha or paired-chain data. In a later analysis, several top co-occurrence clusters were reported to appear linked to parvovirus B19, influenza, CMV and Epstein-Barr virus. Some IMGT-functional V segments, including TRBV6-2 and TRBV6-3, could not be distinguished by the 87-base-pair reads and were therefore excluded. A few of the identified cytomegalovirus-associated TCR beta chains were confirmed in vitro to be specific for cytomegalovirus antigens. V-gene and J-gene trimming of TCR beta chains was associated with a missense DCLRE1C variant in a later genetic analysis, and the association was replicated in an independent cohort. The study gave a list of under 200 TCR beta chains associated with cytomegalovirus. A later analysis found that most CMV-associated TCR beta chains appeared HLA-restricted, with HLA associations seemingly driven largely by CMV exposure. Because some donors lacked HLA typing at each locus, the association tests relied only on the typed subset. Roughly uniform sequencing depth across donors was assumed in presence/absence analyses, although this assumption may not hold. In a later analysis, the rate of TCR association differed among HLA loci, with DRB1 alleles having the most associated TCRs and HLA-C alleles having the fewest. Broadly in line with IMGT annotations, most TCR beta V segments showed up in productive rearrangements about 90% or about 30% of the time in an earlier analysis of 450 to 750 of the donors. In a later analysis, 16,951 TCR beta sequences were associated with specific HLA alleles at a false discovery rate of 0.05. Linkage disequilibrium might explain the correlated functional status among segregating V segments, but an unknown experimental factor could not be ruled out.

V and J are truncated by 1 base and 8 bases respectively, leaving an intervening sequence of 6 bases. Reading from cysteine to phenylalanine, the CDR3 counts 12 amino acids. The retained sequence is limited to the CDR3, 36 bases, with the frame set at the first base. The CDR1 and CDR2 encoded by the germline V gene (reference sequence) are SEHNR and FQNEAQ. Concerning this clone itself: Which antigen it targets is not known. Base qualities are not recorded, but no much larger clone differs from it by a single base.

The cohort consisted of hundreds of healthy bone marrow donors. At the time of sampling, every cohort member was nominally healthy, though immune exposures that went unrecorded were likely present. The donor was CMV seropositive and was included in the group of some 290 seropositive cohort members. A peripheral blood sample was provided by each donor, and peripheral blood mononuclear cells were used for TCR beta sequencing. The Qiagen DNeasy Blood Extraction Kit was used to extract genomic DNA from the blood cell samples. Library construction relied on the immunoSEQ multiplex PCR assay. For the multiplex PCR, a mixture combining 60 forward primers for TCR Vbeta segments and 13 reverse primers for TCR Jbeta segments was used. The CDR3 region of rearranged TCR beta genes was amplified from genomic DNA with a multiplex PCR assay. On the Illumina HiSeq System, the amplified TCR beta libraries were sequenced as 87-base-pair reads. The published analysis was carried out like this. Across the roughly 600 repertoires, a later analysis counted 78 million or so unique TCR beta chains, 9.5 million to 12 million of which were shared by at least two donors. Raw reads were error-corrected and collapsed into unique sequences with a nearest-neighbor algorithm that merged closely related sequences to remove PCR and sequencing errors. CDR3 sequences were aligned to IMGT reference sequences to assign V, D and J gene segments. For a sequence to be retained, a match of at least six nucleotides to both a V gene segment and a J gene segment was required. A rearrangement was called productive if the CDR3 had no stop codons and remained in frame with V and J, and every other rearrangement was called non-productive. CDR3 was defined according to IMGT convention as the region running from the second conserved V-encoded cysteine to the conserved J-encoded phenylalanine. The earlier analysis of a few hundred of the donors excluded any sequence lacking an unambiguous match to a single V gene segment. In an earlier analysis of 587 of the donors, V segments were called functional above 56.7% productive rearrangements and were called segregating when the between-donor standard deviation exceeded 5%. To diagnose cytomegalovirus status from the catalog of TCR beta chain sequences, a statistical classification framework was built. A later analysis assigned V and J genes by comparing TCR nucleotide sequences with IMGT/GENE-DB human TR gene sequences. The TCRdist pipeline was used in a later analysis to assign CDR3 sequences and most-parsimonious VDJ recombination scenarios. In a later analysis, each TCR beta chain was defined by its CDR3 amino acid sequence together with its V-gene family, and reads lacking a unique V-gene family were excluded. To address suspected cross-contamination and a sequencing artifact, a later analysis removed approximately 590 highly shared, low-generation-probability nucleotide sequences. In a later analysis, a clonal expansion index was calculated for each public chain from normalized within-repertoire ranks of inferred template counts. In a later analysis, generation probabilities were computed using a VDJ recombination model fitted to out-of-frame rearrangements, and the results were checked against IGoR. A later analysis scored TCR-TCR, TCR-HLA and TCR-CMV co-occurrence with hypergeometric tests, applying a repertoire-size bias correction to TCR pairs. In a later analysis, false discovery rates were estimated by permuting HLA or CMV assignments 20 times. A later analysis grouped co-occurring TCRs with DBSCAN, adding TCRdist sequence similarity when clustering within HLA-allele-positive subsets. Repertoires with fewer than 30,000 or more than 120,000 public chains were left out of co-occurrence clustering, as were about five repertoires with anomalous nucleotide sharing. TCRdb provides this immuneACCESS table in a form limited to in-frame rearrangements. Some clones are lacking; in checked studies, under half of them reflect an unresolved V gene, and why the rest are absent is not known. The V and J calls and clone size come from that table; D and trimming were worked out from the DNA. In all, the sample holds about 200,000 clones, and 79% of those were seen once. The ten most abundant clones make up about 1.4% of the sample.

In this chain, TRBV7-9 is recombined with TRBJ1-5, with no confident D gene call. This receptor was taken from a girl aged 10 to 17 in good health and CMV-seropositive. Sequenced sample: PBMCs. The sequenced DNA is TGTGCCAGCAGCTTAGGAGTTGAGCCCCAGCATTTT. It codes for CASSLGVEPQHF.